This TCR beta chain was retrieved from a study of molecular identifiers for immune sequencing clone quantification (dated by TCRdb to the late 2010s). In terms of the full investigation: For a replicate experiment, RNA from 20,000 or 100,000 naive CD8 T cells was divided into five aliquots, and four of the five aliquots were sequenced. This methods study benchmarked molecular-identifier clustering-based TCR repertoire sequencing (MIDCIRS) and TCR RNA copy counting, using CD8 T cells to do so. What the research found in general, with its limitations: The naive libraries included spiked-in Jurkat TCR RNA (under eleven copies' worth), and this Jurkat TCR RNA is not part of the donor repertoire. In CMV-specific effector cells, over 99% of molecules were held by clones above 20 RNA copies, whereas under 1% of molecules were held by such clones in naive cells. A single cell's worth of spiked-in Jurkat TCR RNA was reported detectable even among 900,000 to 1,000,000 naive CD8 T cells. Modeling estimated 3 to 3.5 recovered TCR RNA copies per cell, compared with about 10 by digital PCR, which implies roughly 29% capture efficiency. Highly expanded clone sizes could be underestimated if identical TCR molecules share a barcode. When barcode sub-clustering was left out, chimeric consensus sequences inflated TCR diversity, with chimeras reaching as high as 47%.

Libraries were prepared through PCR. Instrument used: NextSeq 500. Bulk TCR libraries were prepared as previously described, using TCR primers listed in Table S5. Total RNA was purified with the Qiagen AllPrep DNA/RNA kit. Before analysis, reads from multiple sequencing runs of one library were combined. The study's processing was this. Reads were retained only if the reads had an exact TCR constant sequence, and the retained reads were trimmed to 150 nt and grouped according to their 12-nt molecular barcodes. Reads within each barcode group were sub-clustered using a 15% Levenshtein threshold, and quality-weighted consensus sequences were constructed for each RNA molecule. Non-functional sequences were excluded, and lower-count sequences lying one edit away from another sequence were also excluded. Based on a fit of two negative binomial distributions, barcode sub-clusters having less than 20% of the maximum read count were discarded. Using fastp at Q25 and MiXCR, TCRdb reprocessed the public reads and kept productive beta chains. Identical CDR3 proteins give one entry, which carries the most common genes and DNA. These V and J calls originate from TCRdb's pipeline instead of the authors' own analysis. The sample table records 400,000 to 600,000 distinct CDR3 sequences; under 30% of these occur just once. In total, the top ten clones hold over 0.6% of the sample.

Including cysteine and phenylalanine, the CDR3 has 13 amino acids. Only the CDR3 DNA stays, 39 bases, in frame from base 1. V gives up 6 bases and J gives up 5 bases, and the segment between their germline ends measures 12 bases. Libraries of naive CD8 T cells were generated from roughly 18,000 to 920,000 sorted cells, with 10%, 30% or 50% of the purified RNA used. Naive CD8 T cells were FACS-sorted as CD8+CD4-CCR7+CD45RA+ on a BD FACSAria II into RLT Plus buffer. To test detection sensitivity, Jurkat RNA equal to ten TCR copies was added to samples of about 19,000-1,100,000 naive CD8 T cells. Enrichment of CD8 T cells was performed with RosetteSep CD8+ T Cell Enrichment Cocktail and Ficoll-Paque, after which ACK red cell lysis was carried out. This clonotype was found a few times. Its specific antigen is unknown. No base quality values were provided; no much bigger clone lies one nucleotide off.

Recombination joined TRBV12-3 or TRBV12-4 with TRBJ2-3, with the D gene not clear enough to name. The material sequenced was naive CD8+ T cells from blood, with Jurkat cell RNA spiked in. The meaning of the sample's cell subset or site label: FACS-sorted CD8+CD4-CCR7+CD45RA+ naive T cells. This TCR was sampled from a human donor in good health. Some libraries in this study had Jurkat cell RNA spiked in. The CDR3 region has the sequence CASSHRVGDTQYF. The DNA is TGTGCCAGCAGCCATCGTGTGGGAGATACGCAGTATTTT.